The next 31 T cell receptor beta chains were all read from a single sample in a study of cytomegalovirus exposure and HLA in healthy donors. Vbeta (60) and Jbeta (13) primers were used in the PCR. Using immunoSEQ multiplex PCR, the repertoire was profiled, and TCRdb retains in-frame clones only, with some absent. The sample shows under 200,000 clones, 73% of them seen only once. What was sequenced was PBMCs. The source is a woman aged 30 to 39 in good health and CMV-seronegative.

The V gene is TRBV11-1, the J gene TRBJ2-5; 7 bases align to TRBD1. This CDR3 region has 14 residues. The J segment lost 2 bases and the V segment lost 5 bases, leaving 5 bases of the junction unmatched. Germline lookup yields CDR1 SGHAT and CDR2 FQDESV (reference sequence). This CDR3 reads CASSRDSKQETQYF. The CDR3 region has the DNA TGTGCCAGCAGCCGGGACAGTAAACAAGAGACCCAGTACTTC.

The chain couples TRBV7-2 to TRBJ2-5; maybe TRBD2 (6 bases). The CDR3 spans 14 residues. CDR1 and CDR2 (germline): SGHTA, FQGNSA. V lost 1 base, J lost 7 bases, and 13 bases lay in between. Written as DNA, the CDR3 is TGTGCCAGCAGCTTAGACACCCGGAGGGGGACCCAGTACTTC. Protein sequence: CASSLDTRRGTQYF.

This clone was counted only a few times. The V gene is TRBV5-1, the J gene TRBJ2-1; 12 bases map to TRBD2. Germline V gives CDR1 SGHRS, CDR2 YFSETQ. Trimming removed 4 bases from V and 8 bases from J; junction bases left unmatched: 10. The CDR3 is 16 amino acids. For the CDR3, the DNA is TGCGCCAGCAGCACCAGACTAGCGGGAGTCTCTGATGAGCAGTTCTTC. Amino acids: CASSTRLAGVSDEQFF.

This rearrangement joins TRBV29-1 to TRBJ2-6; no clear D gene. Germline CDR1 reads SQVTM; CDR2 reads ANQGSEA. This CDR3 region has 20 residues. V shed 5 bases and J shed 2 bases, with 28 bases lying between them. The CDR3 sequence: CSVPIYTPLSVGPGANVLTF. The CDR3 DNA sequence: TGCAGCGTTCCTATCTATACACCACTATCCGTAGGTCCTGGGGCCAACGTCCTGACTTTC.

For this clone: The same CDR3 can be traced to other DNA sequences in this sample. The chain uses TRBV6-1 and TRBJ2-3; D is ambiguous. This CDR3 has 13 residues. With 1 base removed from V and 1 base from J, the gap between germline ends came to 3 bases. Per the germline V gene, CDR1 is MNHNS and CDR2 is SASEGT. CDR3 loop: CASSEVGTDTQYF. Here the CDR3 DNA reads TGTGCCAGCAGTGAAGTAGGCACAGATACGCAGTATTTT.

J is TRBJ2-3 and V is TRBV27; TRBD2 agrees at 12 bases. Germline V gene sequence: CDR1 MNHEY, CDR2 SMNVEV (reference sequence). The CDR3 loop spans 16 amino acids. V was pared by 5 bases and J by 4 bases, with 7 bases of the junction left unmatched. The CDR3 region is CASSPSSGRGADTQYF. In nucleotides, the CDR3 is TGTGCCAGCAGTCCTTCTAGCGGGAGGGGGGCAGATACGCAGTATTTT.

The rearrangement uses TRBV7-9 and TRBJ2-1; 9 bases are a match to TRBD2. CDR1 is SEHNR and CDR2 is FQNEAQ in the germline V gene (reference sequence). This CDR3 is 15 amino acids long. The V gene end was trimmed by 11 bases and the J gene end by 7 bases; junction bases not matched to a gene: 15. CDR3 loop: CAVTPGGRALNEQFF. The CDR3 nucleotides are TGTGCCGTGACGCCCGGCGGGAGGGCCTTAAATGAGCAGTTCTTC.

This chain's CDR3 is CASSSELAGFTGELFF. The CDR3 DNA is TGTGCCAGCAGCTCCGAACTAGCGGGCTTCACCGGGGAGCTGTTTTTT. This chain uses TRBV9 with TRBJ2-2; the match to TRBD2 covers 9 bases. Looked up from germline, CDR1 is SGDLS and CDR2 is YYNGEE. The CDR3 loop spans 16 amino acids. Trimming cost V 4 bases and J 4 bases; bases outside gene matches: 8. Full variable domain (remainder filled in from reference TRBV9 and TRBJ2-2): DSGVTQTPKHLITATGQRVTLRCSPRSGDLSVYWYQQSLDQGLQFLIQYYNGEERAKGNILERFSAQQFPDLHSELNLSSLELGDSALYFCASSSELAGFTGELFFGEGSRLTVL.

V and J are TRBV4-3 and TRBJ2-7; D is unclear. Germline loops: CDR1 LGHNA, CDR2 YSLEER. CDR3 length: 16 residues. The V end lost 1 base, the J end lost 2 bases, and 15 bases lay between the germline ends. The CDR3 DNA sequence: TGCGCCAGCAGCCAAGCGGTGAGCGTACCGACCTACGAGCAGTACTTC. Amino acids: CASSQAVSVPTYEQYF.

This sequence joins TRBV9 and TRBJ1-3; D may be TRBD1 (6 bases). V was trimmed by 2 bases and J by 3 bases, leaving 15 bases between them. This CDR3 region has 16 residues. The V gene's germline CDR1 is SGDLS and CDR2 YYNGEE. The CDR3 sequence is CASSVGGQKFGNTIYF. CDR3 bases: TGTGCCAGCAGCGTCGGCGGACAGAAATTTGGAAACACCATATATTTT.

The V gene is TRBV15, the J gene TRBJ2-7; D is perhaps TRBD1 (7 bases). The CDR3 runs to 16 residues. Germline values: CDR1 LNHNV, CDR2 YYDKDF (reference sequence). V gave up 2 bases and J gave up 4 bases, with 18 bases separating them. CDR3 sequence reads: CATSRRQGGGSYEQYF. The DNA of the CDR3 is TGTGCCACCAGCAGAAGGCAGGGGGGAGGTTCTTACGAGCAGTACTTC.

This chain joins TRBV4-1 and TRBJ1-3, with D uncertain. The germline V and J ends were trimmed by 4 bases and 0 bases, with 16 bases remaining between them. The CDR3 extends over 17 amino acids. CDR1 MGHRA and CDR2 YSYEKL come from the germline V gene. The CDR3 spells CASSLPRSGGSGNTIYF. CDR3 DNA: TGCGCCAGCAGCCTCCCCAGGAGCGGAGGCTCTGGAAACACCATATATTTT.

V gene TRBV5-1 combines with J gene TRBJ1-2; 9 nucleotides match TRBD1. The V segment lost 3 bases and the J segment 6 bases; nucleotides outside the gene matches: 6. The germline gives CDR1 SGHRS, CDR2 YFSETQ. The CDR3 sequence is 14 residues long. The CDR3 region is CASSSGQGDDGYTF. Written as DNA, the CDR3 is TGCGCCAGCAGCTCGGGACAGGGAGACGATGGCTACACCTTC. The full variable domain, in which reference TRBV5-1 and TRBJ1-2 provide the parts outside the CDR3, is KAGVTQTPRYLIKTRGQQVTLSCSPISGHRSVSWYQQTPGQGLQFLFEYFSETQRNKGNFPGRFSGRQFSNSRSEMNVSTLELGDSALYLCASSSGQGDDGYTFGSGTRLTVV.

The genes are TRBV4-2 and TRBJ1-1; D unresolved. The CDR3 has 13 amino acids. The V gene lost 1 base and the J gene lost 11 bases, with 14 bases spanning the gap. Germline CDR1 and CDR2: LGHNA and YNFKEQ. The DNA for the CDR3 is TGTGCCAGCAGCCAAGTGGCCTCCTCGGGGGCTTTCTTT. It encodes CASSQVASSGAFF.

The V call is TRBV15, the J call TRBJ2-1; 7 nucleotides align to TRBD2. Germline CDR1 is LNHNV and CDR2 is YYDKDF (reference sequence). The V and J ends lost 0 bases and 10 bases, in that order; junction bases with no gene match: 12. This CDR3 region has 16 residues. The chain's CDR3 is CATSRDVGLGVREQFF. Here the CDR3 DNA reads TGTGCCACCAGCAGAGATGTAGGACTAGGGGTCCGGGAGCAGTTCTTC.

As DNA, the CDR3 is TGTGCCAGCAGGCCCCAACAGGGCGTCAATGAAAAACTGTTTTTT. It translates to CASRPQQGVNEKLFF. The chain is built from TRBV6-6 and TRBJ1-4; D is perhaps TRBD1 (6 bases). Germline CDR1 MNHNY, CDR2 SVGAGI (reference sequence). CDR3 length equals 15 residues. The V and J ends lost 6 bases and 5 bases respectively, with 16 bases between them.

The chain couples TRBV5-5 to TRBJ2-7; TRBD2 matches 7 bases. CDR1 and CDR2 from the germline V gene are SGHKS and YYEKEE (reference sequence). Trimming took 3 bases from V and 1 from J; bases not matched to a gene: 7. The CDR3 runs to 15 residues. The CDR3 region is CASSWGGGGSYEQYF. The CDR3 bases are TGTGCCAGCAGCTGGGGGGGTGGGGGATCCTACGAGCAGTACTTC.

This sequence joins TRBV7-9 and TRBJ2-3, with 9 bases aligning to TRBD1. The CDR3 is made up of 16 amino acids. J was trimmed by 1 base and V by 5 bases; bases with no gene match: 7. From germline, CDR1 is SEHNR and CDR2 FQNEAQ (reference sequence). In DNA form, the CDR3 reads TGTGCCAGCAGCACAACAGGGGGCGGGGGCACAGATACGCAGTATTTT. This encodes CASSTTGGGGTDTQYF.

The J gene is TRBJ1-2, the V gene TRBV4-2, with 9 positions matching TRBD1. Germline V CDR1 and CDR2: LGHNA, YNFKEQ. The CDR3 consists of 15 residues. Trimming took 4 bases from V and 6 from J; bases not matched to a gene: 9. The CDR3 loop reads CASSPGDRDGDGYTF. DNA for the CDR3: TGTGCCAGCAGCCCCGGGGACAGGGACGGGGATGGCTACACCTTC.

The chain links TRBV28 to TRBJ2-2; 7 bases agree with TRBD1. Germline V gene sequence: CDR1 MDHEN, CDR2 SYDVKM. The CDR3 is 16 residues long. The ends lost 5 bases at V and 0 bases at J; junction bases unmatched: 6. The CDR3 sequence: CASSAAGTANTGELFF. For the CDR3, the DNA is TGTGCCAGCAGTGCGGCCGGGACAGCGAACACCGGGGAGCTGTTTTTT.

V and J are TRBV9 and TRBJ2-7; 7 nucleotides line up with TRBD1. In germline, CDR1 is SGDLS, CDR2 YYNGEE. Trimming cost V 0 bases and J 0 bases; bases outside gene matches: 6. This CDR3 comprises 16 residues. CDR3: CASSVAETGSSYEQYF. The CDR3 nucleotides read TGTGCCAGCAGCGTAGCGGAGACAGGGAGCTCCTACGAGCAGTACTTC.

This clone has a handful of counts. The CDR3 protein is CASSLGLGGAPLEPQHF. The DNA of the CDR3 is TGTGCCAGCAGCTTAGGGTTGGGGGGGGCCCCCCTCGAGCCCCAGCATTTT. This chain uses TRBV11-2 with TRBJ1-5; D might be TRBD1 (6 bases). Germline values: CDR1 SGHAT, CDR2 FQNNGV. The CDR3 runs to 17 residues. V was trimmed by 1 base and J by 8 bases, leaving 21 bases between them.

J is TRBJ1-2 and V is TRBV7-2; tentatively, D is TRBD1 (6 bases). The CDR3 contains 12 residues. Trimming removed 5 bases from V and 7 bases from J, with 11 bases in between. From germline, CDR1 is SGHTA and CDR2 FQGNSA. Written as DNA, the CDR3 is TGTGCCAGCAGCCTACTCAGGGGTGGCTACACCTTC. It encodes CASSLLRGGYTF.

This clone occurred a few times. The CDR3 nucleotides read TGTGCCAGCACTACTAGCGGGTCCCCTAGCACAGATACGCAGTATTTT. Protein sequence: CASTTSGSPSTDTQYF. V usage is TRBV27 and J usage is TRBJ2-3; the match to TRBD2 covers 9 bases. In germline, CDR1 is MNHEY, CDR2 SMNVEV (reference sequence). The J segment lost 0 bases and the V segment lost 7 bases, leaving 8 bases of the junction unmatched. The CDR3 runs to 16 residues.

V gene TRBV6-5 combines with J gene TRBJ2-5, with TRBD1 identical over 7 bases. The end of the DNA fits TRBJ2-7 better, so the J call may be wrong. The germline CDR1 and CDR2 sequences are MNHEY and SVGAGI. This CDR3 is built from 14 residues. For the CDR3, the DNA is TGTGCCAGCAGAGGGGGCTTGGGGGCTGGCGAGCAGTACTTC. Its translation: CASRGGLGAGEQYF.

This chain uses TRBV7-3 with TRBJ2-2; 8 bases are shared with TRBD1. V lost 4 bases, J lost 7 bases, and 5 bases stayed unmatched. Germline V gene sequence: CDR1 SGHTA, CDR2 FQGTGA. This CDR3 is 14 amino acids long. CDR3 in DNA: TGTGCCAGCAGCTCCACAGGGGGAGACGGGGAGCTGTTTTTT. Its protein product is CASSSTGGDGELFF.

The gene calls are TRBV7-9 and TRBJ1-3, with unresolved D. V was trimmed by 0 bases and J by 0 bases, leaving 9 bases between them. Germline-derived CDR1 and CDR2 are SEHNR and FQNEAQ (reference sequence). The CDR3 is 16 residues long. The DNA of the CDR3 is TGTGCCAGCAGCTTAGCAGGCCGACTCTCTGGAAACACCATATATTTT. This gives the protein CASSLAGRLSGNTIYF.

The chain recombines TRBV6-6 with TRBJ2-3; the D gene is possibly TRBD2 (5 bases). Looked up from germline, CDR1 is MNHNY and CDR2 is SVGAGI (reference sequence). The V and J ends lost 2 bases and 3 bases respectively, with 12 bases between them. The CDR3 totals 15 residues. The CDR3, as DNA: TGTGCCAGCAGTTACGTAGGCGGGCCAACAGATACGCAGTATTTT. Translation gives CASSYVGGPTDTQYF.

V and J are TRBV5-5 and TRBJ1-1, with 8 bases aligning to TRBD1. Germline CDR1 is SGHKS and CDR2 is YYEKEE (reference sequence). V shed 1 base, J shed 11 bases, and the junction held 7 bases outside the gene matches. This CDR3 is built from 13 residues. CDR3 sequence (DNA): TGTGCCAGCAGCTTGAACAGGGGGGATCGGGCTTTCTTT. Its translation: CASSLNRGDRAFF.

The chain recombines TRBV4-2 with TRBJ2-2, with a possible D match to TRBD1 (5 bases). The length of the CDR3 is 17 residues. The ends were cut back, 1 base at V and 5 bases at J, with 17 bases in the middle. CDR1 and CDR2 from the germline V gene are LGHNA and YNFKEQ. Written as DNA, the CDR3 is TGTGCCAGCAGCCAAGCCGGGCAGGGTGCGTATACCGGGGAGCTGTTTTTT. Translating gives CASSQAGQGAYTGELFF.

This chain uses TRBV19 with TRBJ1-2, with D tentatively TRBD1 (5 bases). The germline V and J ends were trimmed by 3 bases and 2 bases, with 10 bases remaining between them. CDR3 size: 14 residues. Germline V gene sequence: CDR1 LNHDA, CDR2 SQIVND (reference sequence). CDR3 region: CASSIGHLNYGYTF. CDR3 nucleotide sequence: TGTGCCAGTAGTATCGGACACCTGAACTATGGCTACACCTTC.